Below are 3 T cell receptor beta chains sequenced from a single sample in a study of T cells in Graves' hyperthyroidism and ophthalmopathy. The CDR3 regions of TCR beta were amplified from RNA transcripts. The HTBI set primed first-round TCR CDR3 RT-PCR. A single record per CDR3 protein comes from TCRdb applying MiXCR to the multiplex PCR reads. The table has more than 650,000 distinct CDR3 sequences, approximately 14% seen once. Sequencing was carried out using blood. The receptors come from a woman aged 18-35 years with Graves' hyperthyroidism.

This clonotype was found many times. This rearrangement joins TRBV20-1 to TRBJ2-5, with a possible D match to TRBD2 (6 bases). In germline, CDR1 is DFQATT, CDR2 SNEGSKA (reference sequence). The CDR3 is made up of 12 amino acids. Trimming took off 5 bases at V and 6 bases at J, with 13 bases between the two ends. CDR3 bases: TGCAGTGCTGCGGGAAGGGGACAGACCCAGTACTTC. Amino acids: CSAAGRGQTQYF.

This clonotype was detected a few times. The genes are TRBV7-8 and TRBJ2-3, with TRBD1 matching over 7 bases. There are 16 residues in the CDR3. Germline V gene data show CDR1 as SGHVS and CDR2 as FQNEAQ. J gave up 1 base and V 5 bases, and 9 bases lay outside the gene matches. The CDR3 DNA sequence: TGTGCCAGCAGCCCAAGACAGGGCAGAGGCACAGATACGCAGTATTTT. This translates into CASSPRQGRGTDTQYF. Full variable domain (remainder filled in from reference TRBV7-8 and TRBJ2-3): GAGVSQSPRYKVAKRGQDVALRCDPISGHVSLFWYQQALGQGPEFLTYFQNEAQLDKSGLPSDRFFAERPEGSVSTLKIQRTQQEDSAVYLCASSPRQGRGTDTQYFGPGTRLTVL.

This clonotype was detected many times. V and J are TRBV2 and TRBJ2-3, with D possibly matching TRBD1 (5 bases). This CDR3 has 15 residues. V was cut by 6 bases and J by 1 base, with 14 bases left in between. CDR1 and CDR2 (germline): SNHLY, FYNNEI. DNA of the CDR3: TGTGCCAGCAGCGCGACAGCGTTCGGCACAGATACGCAGTATTTT. Its protein product is CASSATAFGTDTQYF.